This TCR beta chain was documented in a study of blood T cell repertoires in COVID-19. Study background: The samples span acute and convalescent COVID-19 from the United States, Italy and Spain. The analysed material was cDNA or gDNA that came from T cells, B-cell-depleted T cells, or PBMCs.

This CDR3 comprises 15 residues. Germline values: CDR1 MGHRA, CDR2 YSYEKL. V shed 4 bases, J shed 6 bases, and the junction held 8 bases outside the gene matches. As handled by the study authors: Reference gene primer amplification gave estimated nucleated cell counts. TCRdb keeps only in-frame clones here, not all; method: immunoSEQ multiplex PCR. For V, J and clone size, that table is used; D and trimming come from the DNA. The sample lists about 220,000 clones; 85% were seen once. The rearrangement joins TRBV4-1 to TRBJ2-7, with TRBD2 matching 11 bases. The sequencing sample was made of peripheral blood. This TCR came from a man aged 50-59 years who had recovered from COVID-19. The CDR3 nucleotides are TGCGCCAGCAGCCGCCTACTAGCGGGAGATCGCGAGCAGTACTTC. This translates into CASSRLLAGDREQYF.